The rows below give T cell receptor beta chains drawn from one sample of a study of cytomegalovirus exposure and HLA in healthy donors. The repertoire was sequenced with immunoSEQ multiplex PCR; TCRdb's copy has only in-frame clones and lacks some. The data show about 73,000 clones, 95% seen once. Material: PBMCs. Receptors were obtained from a man younger than 35 in good health and CMV-seronegative. Each CDR3 is given with its conserved first and last residue. A D gene is named only where the DNA matches it firmly. A clone size is listed for some rows: how often the clone was seen (once, few, many), or a class if it is expanded.

CDR3aa	CDR3nt	v_gene	j_gene	abundance	d_gene
CASSPTNSDSPLHF	TGTGCCAGCAGTCCTACTAACTCAGATTCACCCCTCCACTTT	TRBV27	TRBJ1-6	.	.
CASSEPGSSYNEQFF	TGTGCCAGCAGTGAACCGGGAAGCTCCTACAATGAGCAGTTCTTC	TRBV5-4	TRBJ2-1	.	.
CAISEGRPRDEQFF	TGTGCCATCAGTGAAGGAAGGCCCCGGGATGAGCAGTTCTTC	TRBV10-3	TRBJ2-1	.	.
CASRPRQIYEQYF	TGTGCCAGCAGGCCGAGGCAGATCTACGAGCAGTACTTC	TRBV6-1	TRBJ2-7	.	.
CSVEGQSSGNTIYF	TGCAGCGTTGAGGGGCAGTCTTCTGGAAACACCATATATTTT	TRBV29-1	TRBJ1-3	few	.
CASRGLQTSTDTQYF	TGTGCCAGCAGAGGTTTGCAGACTAGCACAGATACGCAGTATTTT	TRBV2	TRBJ2-3	few	.
CASSPLSGGSEQYF	TGTGCCAGCAGTCCACTTTCCGGGGGGTCCGAGCAGTACTTC	TRBV28	TRBJ2-7	.	TRBD2
CASSETTQYQETQYF	TGTGCCAGCAGTGAGACTACCCAGTACCAAGAGACCCAGTACTTC	TRBV2	TRBJ2-5	.	.
CASSPRTSGDPERDTQYF	TGTGCCAGCTCACCACGGACTAGCGGGGACCCTGAAAGGGATACGCAGTATTTT	TRBV18	TRBJ2-3	.	TRBD2
CSVLQGTEAFF	TGCAGTGTTCTCCAGGGGACTGAAGCTTTCTTT	TRBV20-1	TRBJ1-1	.	.
CAISPTGGGNTIYF	TGTGCCATCAGCCCGACAGGGGGTGGAAACACCATATATTTT	TRBV10-3	TRBJ1-3	.	TRBD1